This T cell receptor beta chain was profiled in a study of Ad26.COV2.S vaccination and SARS-CoV-2 variants. Whole-study findings and limits: Measurement of non-spike TCR breadth gave similar results in vaccine and placebo recipients.

Treatment denoted: 15 to 20 received Ad26.COV2.S at low or high dose, single or two shots; 5 received placebo; per-sample allocation not given. Sample collection was performed on day 63 after the first vaccine or placebo injection. Method: immunoSEQ multiplex PCR; TCRdb's copy keeps in-frame clones and lacks some. This sample carries some 340,000 clones, about 86% of them seen once, and the ten largest clones take 1.9%. Of note for this clone: Its antigen is not identified.

The sample in question was peripheral blood, obtained in a trial of Ad26.COV2.S vaccine versus placebo. The sequence derives from a person aged 18-65 years who received the Ad26.COV2.S COVID-19 vaccine or a placebo.

The DNA for the CDR3 is TGCGCCAGCAGCTTGGTTACGGTCCCCGGGGAGCTGTTTTTT. It yields the protein CASSLVTVPGELFF. This sequence joins TRBV5-1 and TRBJ2-2; no firm D call. V lost 0 bases to trimming and J lost 6 bases, with 9 bases between them. CDR1 SGHRS and CDR2 YFSETQ come from the germline V gene. The CDR3 runs 14 residues.